This T cell receptor beta chain derives from a study of cytomegalovirus exposure and HLA in healthy donors. General study points: Cytomegalovirus association was listed for approximately 150 TCR beta chains.

A multiplex PCR was run with 60 Vbeta primers and 13 Jbeta primers. Profiling relied on immunoSEQ multiplex PCR, and the TCRdb table lists in-frame clones only, not all of them. The repertoire holds 210,000 or so clones, with more than 60% as singletons. Points on this clone: No antigen is known for it.

The receptor was derived from a girl aged 2 to 9 in good health and CMV-seronegative. Specimen: PBMCs.

The CDR3 DNA follows: TGTGCCTGGAGTCCGGGAACTGAAGCTTTCTTT. Protein sequence: CAWSPGTEAFF. The V call is TRBV30, the J call TRBJ1-1; the D is unclear. This CDR3 is 11 amino acids long. V lost 2 bases and J 5 bases, leaving 6 bases between the germline ends. The germline V gene has CDR1 GTSNPN and CDR2 SVGIG (reference sequence).